One sample yielded the 7 T cell receptor beta chains listed below, sequenced in a study of blood T cells in healthy people across ages. A second about 7 to 11 cycle PCR used barcoded and J-beta primers. TCRdb used MiXCR to reprocess the 5' RACE reads, holding one entry per CDR3 protein. This sample has 1.4 million or so distinct CDR3 sequences, with 40% to 45% found just once. Sequencing used blood. The receptor set was obtained from a woman aged 18-35 years in good health.

The chain joins TRBV4-1 to TRBJ2-7; TRBD1 agrees at 10 bases. Germline assignment: CDR1 MGHRA and CDR2 YSYEKL. This CDR3 region has 15 residues. J lost 1 base, V lost 6 bases, and 6 bases had no gene match. The CDR3 DNA is TGCGCCAGCAGACACGGGACAGGGGAATCCTACGAGCAGTACTTC. The encoded protein is CASRHGTGESYEQYF.

This clonotype turned up a few times. The rearrangement uses TRBV9 and TRBJ2-5; D may be TRBD2 (5 bases). There are 13 residues in the CDR3. Germline CDR1 is SGDLS and CDR2 is YYNGEE. Deletions cut 2 bases from V and 2 bases from J, with 7 bases between. CDR3 amino acids: CASSVRVQETQYF. CDR3 DNA sequence: TGTGCCAGCAGCGTGAGGGTTCAAGAGACCCAGTACTTC.

As regards this clonotype: At one of its ends the junction is not consistent with the germline gene, which may arise from a read error. The gene calls are TRBV7-2 and TRBJ1-1; no definite D call. CDR3 length equals 15 residues. The V gene's germline CDR1 is SGHTA and CDR2 FQGNSA. The CDR3 spells CASSQYGRLNTKAFF. Here the CDR3 DNA reads TGTGCCAGCAGTCAATACGGACGCTTGAACACTAAAGCTTTCTTT.

This sequence joins TRBV12-3 or TRBV12-4 and TRBJ1-1; D ambiguous. The CDR3 loop spans 11 amino acids. The V and J ends lost 10 bases and 5 bases respectively, with 11 bases between them. The CDR3 here is CATVMATEAFF. CDR3 bases: TGTGCCACAGTCATGGCGACTGAAGCTTTCTTT.

The chain couples TRBV4-1 to TRBJ1-5; no definite D call. The germline V gene encodes CDR1 MGHRA and CDR2 YSYEKL. This CDR3 region has 16 residues. Trimming pared 0 bases from V and 0 bases from J, leaving 9 bases between. The CDR3 DNA follows: TGCGCCAGCAGCCAAGATGTCATCTATAGCAATCAGCCCCAGCATTTT. Amino acid sequence: CASSQDVIYSNQPQHF.

Notes on this clonotype: A read error is possible here, since a much larger clone lies one base away. The chain recombines TRBV12-3 or TRBV12-4 with TRBJ2-1; the match to TRBD2 covers 10 bases. This CDR3 spans 16 amino acids. V trimming: 4 bases; J trimming: 9 bases; junction bases outside the gene matches: 12. DNA of the CDR3: TGTGCCAGCAGTTGCCAACTAGCGGGGCCCCTCTCTGAGCAGTTCTTC. It encodes CASSCQLAGPLSEQFF.

This clonotype was counted a few times. The chain recombines TRBV20-1 with TRBJ1-6; 8 bases fit TRBD1. Per the germline V gene, CDR1 is DFQATT and CDR2 is SNEGSKA (reference sequence). The V segment lost 5 bases and the J segment 0 bases; nucleotides outside the gene matches: 3. This CDR3 spans 15 amino acids. The CDR3 nucleotides read TGCAGTGCTGGGGACAGGCTCTCCTATAATTCACCCCTCCACTTT. Translation: CSAGDRLSYNSPLHF.